The 19 T cell receptor beta chains below come from one sample, sequenced in a study of T cell repertoires in cytomegalovirus infection. The antigens these receptors bind are not known. TCRdb re-called the reads through MiXCR, storing one row per CDR3 protein. The table lists fewer than 950,000 distinct CDR3 sequences, about 33% of them singletons. Material: cultured CD8+ T cells from PBMCs, obtained from culture after CMV antigen stimulation. The receptors were sampled from a human donor in good health (CMV status not recorded). Some clones in this sample may be carry-over from other donors' samples.

This clonotype was detected once. The chain links TRBV4-1 to TRBJ1-1; the D is unclear. V was pared by 0 bases and J by 9 bases, with 11 bases between. CDR1 and CDR2 (germline): MGHRA, YSYEKL. CDR3 length: 13 residues. CDR3 residues: CASSQDYVTKAFF. The CDR3 region has the DNA TGCGCCAGCAGCCAAGATTATGTGACTAAAGCTTTCTTT.

This clonotype occurred many times. V and J are TRBV7-6 and TRBJ2-7, with no clear D. Looked up from germline, CDR1 is SGHVS and CDR2 is FNYEAQ. V was cut by 5 bases and J by 2 bases, with 16 bases left in between. This CDR3 spans 15 amino acids. The CDR3 spells CASSEEAQSTYEQYF. The CDR3 DNA follows: TGTGCCAGCAGCGAAGAGGCCCAGTCCACCTACGAGCAGTACTTC.

The J gene is TRBJ2-5, the V gene TRBV27; D is uncertain. Germline V gene data show CDR1 as MNHEY and CDR2 as SMNVEV (reference sequence). This CDR3 has 13 amino acids. With 2 bases removed from V and 6 bases from J, the gap between germline ends came to 10 bases. For the CDR3, the DNA is TGTGCCAGCAGTTTAGGCAAGTGGAAGACCCAGTACTTC. Translating gives CASSLGKWKTQYF.

This chain links TRBV6-6 with TRBJ2-2; D tentatively reads TRBD1 or TRBD2 (5 bases each). Germline loops: CDR1 MNHNY, CDR2 SVGAGI (reference sequence). V was pared by 2 bases and J by 1 base, with 11 bases between. The CDR3 has 16 residues. The CDR3 coding sequence is TGTGCCAGCAGTTACCCGGGGACGGGGAACACCGGGGAGCTGTTTTTT. This translates into CASSYPGTGNTGELFF.

The rearrangement uses TRBV27 and TRBJ1-2; D gene ambiguous. Germline CDR1 reads MNHEY; CDR2 reads SMNVEV (reference sequence). V was clipped by 6 bases and J by 0 bases, with 11 bases between them. This CDR3 region has 14 residues. CDR3 bases: TGTGCCAGCAGGTTGGGTGGAGCTAACTATGGCTACACCTTC. It codes for CASRLGGANYGYTF.

This clonotype occurred many times. The chain carries TRBV7-2 and TRBJ1-2; D unclear. The germline V and J ends were trimmed by 1 base and 7 bases, with 16 bases remaining between them. Germline loops: CDR1 SGHTA, CDR2 FQGNSA. This CDR3 region has 15 residues. The CDR3 region is CASSLGARTERGYTF. The CDR3 DNA reads as TGTGCCAGCAGCTTAGGCGCCAGAACAGAACGTGGCTACACCTTC.

The J gene is TRBJ1-1, the V gene TRBV27; 7 nucleotides agree with TRBD1. The CDR3 has 16 amino acids. From germline, CDR1 is MNHEY and CDR2 SMNVEV (reference sequence). J was trimmed by 0 bases and V by 1 base; bases with no gene match: 5. The CDR3 protein is CASSLLQGTMNTEAFF. CDR3 in DNA: TGTGCCAGCAGTTTATTACAGGGGACTATGAACACTGAAGCTTTCTTT.

The rearrangement links TRBV12-3 or TRBV12-4 to TRBJ2-1, with D possibly being TRBD2 (6 bases). Trimming took 4 bases from V and 7 from J, leaving 14 bases between them. The CDR3 covers 14 residues. The chain's CDR3 is CASSYLGGGNEQFF. CDR3 in DNA: TGTGCCAGCAGTTATCTGGGTGGGGGGAATGAGCAGTTCTTC.

This clonotype was counted a few times. This CDR3 reads CASSYSEDTSYEQYV. CDR3 DNA sequence: TGTGCCAGCAGCTACTCAGAAGACACAAGTTACGAGCAGTACGTC. V usage is TRBV6-2 or TRBV6-3 and J usage is TRBJ2-7, with D unclear. The germline CDR1 and CDR2 sequences are MNHEY and SVGEGT. CDR3 length: 15 residues.

The rearrangement joins TRBV27 to TRBJ2-3; no clear D gene. Trimming took 4 bases from V and 1 from J, leaving 12 bases between them. Germline assignment: CDR1 MNHEY and CDR2 SMNVEV (reference sequence). CDR3 length: 15 residues. This CDR3 reads CASSSYIEGTDTQYF. DNA for the CDR3: TGTGCCAGCAGTTCATACATAGAGGGCACAGATACGCAGTATTTT.

The chain is built from TRBV7-3 and TRBJ1-1; the D gene is possibly TRBD1 (5 bases). The V and J ends lost 4 bases and 3 bases respectively, with 9 bases between them. The germline CDR1 and CDR2 sequences are SGHTA and FQGTGA. The CDR3 has 13 amino acids. CDR3 coding DNA: TGTGCCAGCAGCTCGACAGTTGACACTGAAGCTTTCTTT. Its translation: CASSSTVDTEAFF.

This sequence joins TRBV4-3 and TRBJ1-1, with a weak D call TRBD1 (5 bases). V dropped 0 bases and J dropped 2 bases, with 7 bases sitting between them. Germline V gene sequence: CDR1 LGHNA, CDR2 YSLEER. The CDR3 is made up of 14 amino acids. CDR3 DNA: TGCGCCAGCAGCCAAGACAGGGTAAACACTGAAGCTTTCTTT. It yields the protein CASSQDRVNTEAFF.

This clonotype appeared many times. The CDR3 bases are TGTGCCAGCAGCTTACAGGGCGAGATCCTCGGGATCGGAAACACCATATATTTT. Its protein is CASSLQGEILGIGNTIYF. The chain recombines TRBV7-8 with TRBJ1-3; tentatively, D is TRBD1 (5 bases). V lost 2 bases and J 4 bases, leaving 21 bases between the germline ends. The CDR3 loop spans 18 amino acids. CDR1 is SGHVS and CDR2 is FQNEAQ in the germline V gene.

At least ten counts were recorded for this clonotype. This chain links TRBV6-1 with TRBJ1-4, with D uncertain. Germline CDR1 is MNHNS and CDR2 is SASEGT. V was pared by 5 bases and J by 8 bases, with 15 bases between. The CDR3 length is 14 residues. CDR3 residues: CASSSGPAGEKLFF. The DNA for the CDR3 is TGTGCCAGCAGTTCGGGTCCCGCTGGGGAAAAACTGTTTTTT.

CDR3 DNA: TGCAGCGTTGTGACAGGGGAAAGCTATGGCTACACCTTC. This encodes CSVVTGESYGYTF. The chain is built from TRBV29-1 and TRBJ1-2; 8 bases match TRBD1. The CDR3 is 13 amino acids. Germline V lookup: CDR1 SQVTM, CDR2 ANQGSEA. V shed 4 bases and J 4 bases; nucleotides not matched to a gene: 5.

The V gene is TRBV4-1, the J gene TRBJ2-1; D gene unclear. The V and J ends lost 1 base and 7 bases respectively, with 11 bases between them. The CDR3 runs 14 residues. Germline loops: CDR1 MGHRA, CDR2 YSYEKL. The DNA of the CDR3 is TGCGCCAGCAGCCAAGGACCGGACGGGAATGAGCAGTTCTTC. It translates to CASSQGPDGNEQFF.

This chain links TRBV7-9 with TRBJ2-5; the D call may be TRBD1 or TRBD2 (5 bases each). V lost 4 bases to trimming and J lost 3 bases, with 15 bases between them. The CDR3 is 15 residues long. CDR1 is SEHNR, CDR2 FQNEAQ, per germline (reference sequence). The CDR3 loop is CASSSIGTEKETQYF. The CDR3 DNA follows: TGTGCCAGCAGCTCGATCGGGACGGAAAAAGAGACCCAGTACTTC.

The J gene is TRBJ2-2, the V gene TRBV13, with 8 positions matching TRBD1. V trimming: 4 bases; J trimming: 0 bases; junction bases outside the gene matches: 7. Germline V CDR1 and CDR2: PRHDT, FYEKMQ (reference sequence). This CDR3 comprises 17 residues. The CDR3 sequence is CASSSLRDRPNTGELFF. As DNA, the CDR3 is TGTGCCAGCAGCTCACTCCGGGACAGGCCGAACACCGGGGAGCTGTTTTTT.

The chain recombines TRBV19 with TRBJ1-6, with D possibly matching TRBD1 (6 bases). Looked up from germline, CDR1 is LNHDA and CDR2 is SQIVND (reference sequence). The V end lost 3 bases, the J end lost 6 bases, and 15 bases lay between the germline ends. This CDR3 is built from 16 residues. The CDR3 protein is CASSIRRGRSNSPLHF. In DNA, the CDR3 is TGTGCCAGTAGTATCCGGCGGGGGCGGTCTAATTCACCCCTCCACTTT.